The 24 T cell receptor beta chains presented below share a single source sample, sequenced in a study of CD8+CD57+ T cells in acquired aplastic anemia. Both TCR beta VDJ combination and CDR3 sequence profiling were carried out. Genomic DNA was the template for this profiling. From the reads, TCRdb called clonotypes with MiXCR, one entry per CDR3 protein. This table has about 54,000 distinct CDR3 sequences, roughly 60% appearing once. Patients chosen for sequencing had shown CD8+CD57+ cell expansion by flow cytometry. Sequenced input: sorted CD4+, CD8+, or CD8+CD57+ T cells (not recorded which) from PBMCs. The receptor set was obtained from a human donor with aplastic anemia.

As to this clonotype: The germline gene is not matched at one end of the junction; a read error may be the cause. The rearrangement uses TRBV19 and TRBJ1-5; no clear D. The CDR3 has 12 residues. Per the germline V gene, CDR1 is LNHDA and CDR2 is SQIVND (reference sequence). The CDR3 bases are TGTGCCAGTGCAGCTGGCAATCAGCCCCAGCATTTC. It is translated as CASAAGNQPQHF.

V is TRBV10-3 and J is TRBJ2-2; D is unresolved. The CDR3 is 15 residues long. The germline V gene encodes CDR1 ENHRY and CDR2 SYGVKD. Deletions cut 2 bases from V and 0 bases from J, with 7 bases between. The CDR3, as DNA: TGTGCCATCAGTGAGACGGGTTCGAACACCGGGGAGCTGTTTTTT. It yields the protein CAISETGSNTGELFF.

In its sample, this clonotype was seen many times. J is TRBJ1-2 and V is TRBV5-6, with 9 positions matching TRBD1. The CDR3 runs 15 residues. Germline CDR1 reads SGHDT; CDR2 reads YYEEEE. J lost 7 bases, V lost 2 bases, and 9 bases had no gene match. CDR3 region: CASSFGTGTGTGYTF. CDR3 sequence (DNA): TGTGCCAGCAGCTTTGGAACCGGGACAGGGACTGGCTACACCTTC. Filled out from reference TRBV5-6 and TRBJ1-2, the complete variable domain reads DAGVTQSPTHLIKTRGQQVTLRCSPKSGHDTVSWYQQALGQGPQFIFQYYEEEERQRGNFPDRFSGHQFPNYSSELNVNALLLGDSALYLCASSFGTGTGTGYTFGSGTRLTVV.

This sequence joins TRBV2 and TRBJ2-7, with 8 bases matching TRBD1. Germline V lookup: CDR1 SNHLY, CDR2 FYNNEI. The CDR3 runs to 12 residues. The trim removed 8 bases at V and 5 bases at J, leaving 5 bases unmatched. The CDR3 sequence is CASRGQGDEQYF. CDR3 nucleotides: TGTGCCAGCCGCGGACAGGGAGACGAGCAGTACTTC. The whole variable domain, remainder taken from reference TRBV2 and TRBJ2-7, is EPEVTQTPSHQVTQMGQEVILRCVPISNHLYFYWYRQILGQKVEFLVSFYNNEISEKSEIFDDQFSVERPDGSNFTLKIRSTKLEDSAMYFCASRGQGDEQYFGPGTRLTVT.

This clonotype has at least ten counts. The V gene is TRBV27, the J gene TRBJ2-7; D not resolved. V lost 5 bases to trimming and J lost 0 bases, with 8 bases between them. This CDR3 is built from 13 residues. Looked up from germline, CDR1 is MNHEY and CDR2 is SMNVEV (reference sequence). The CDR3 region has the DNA TGTGCCAGCAGTATTTCCCTCTCCTACGAGCAGTACTTC. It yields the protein CASSISLSYEQYF.

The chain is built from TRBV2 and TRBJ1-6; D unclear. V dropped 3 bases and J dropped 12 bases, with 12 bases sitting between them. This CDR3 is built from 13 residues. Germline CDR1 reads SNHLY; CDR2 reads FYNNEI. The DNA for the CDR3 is TGTGCCAGCAGTGATTCCGGGTTGGGACCCCTCCACTTT. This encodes CASSDSGLGPLHF.

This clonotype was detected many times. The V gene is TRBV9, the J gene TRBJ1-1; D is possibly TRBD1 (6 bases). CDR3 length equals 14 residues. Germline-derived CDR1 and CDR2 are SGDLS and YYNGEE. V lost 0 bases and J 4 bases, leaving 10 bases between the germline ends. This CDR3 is CASSVEGGSTEAFF. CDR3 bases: TGTGCCAGCAGCGTAGAGGGGGGCTCCACTGAAGCTTTCTTT.

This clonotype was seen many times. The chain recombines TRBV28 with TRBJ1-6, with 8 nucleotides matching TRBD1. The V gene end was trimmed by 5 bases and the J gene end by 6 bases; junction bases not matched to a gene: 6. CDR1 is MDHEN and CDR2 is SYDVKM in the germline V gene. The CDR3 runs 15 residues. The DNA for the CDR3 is TGTGCCAGCAGTCTGCAGACAGGGGCTAATTCACCCCTCCACTTT. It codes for CASSLQTGANSPLHF.

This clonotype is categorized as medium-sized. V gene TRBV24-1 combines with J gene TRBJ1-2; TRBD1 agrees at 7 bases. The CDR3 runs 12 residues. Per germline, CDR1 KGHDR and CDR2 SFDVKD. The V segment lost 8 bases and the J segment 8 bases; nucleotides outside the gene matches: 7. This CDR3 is CATNDRAGGYTF. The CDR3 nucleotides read TGTGCCACCAACGACAGGGCGGGAGGCTACACCTTC.

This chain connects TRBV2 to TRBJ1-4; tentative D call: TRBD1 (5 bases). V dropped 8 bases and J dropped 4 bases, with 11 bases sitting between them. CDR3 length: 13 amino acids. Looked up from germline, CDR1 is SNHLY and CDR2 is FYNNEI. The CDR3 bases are TGTGCCAGCCGCGACAGCTTTAATGAAAAACTGTTTTTT. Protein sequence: CASRDSFNEKLFF.

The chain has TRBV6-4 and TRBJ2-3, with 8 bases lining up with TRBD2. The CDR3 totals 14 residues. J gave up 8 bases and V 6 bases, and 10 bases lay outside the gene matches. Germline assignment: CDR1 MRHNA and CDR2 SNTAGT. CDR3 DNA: TGTGCCAGCAGGGCAGCGGGGGCCCTGGGTACGCAGTATTTT. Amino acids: CASRAAGALGTQYF.

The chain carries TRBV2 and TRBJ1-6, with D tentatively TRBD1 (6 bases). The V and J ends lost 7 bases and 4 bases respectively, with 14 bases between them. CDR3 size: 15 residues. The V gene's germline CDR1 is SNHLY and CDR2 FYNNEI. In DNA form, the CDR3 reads TGTGCCAGCATGAAATATGGACAGTATAATTCACCCCTCCACTTT. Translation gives CASMKYGQYNSPLHF. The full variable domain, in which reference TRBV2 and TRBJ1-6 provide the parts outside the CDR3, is EPEVTQTPSHQVTQMGQEVILRCVPISNHLYFYWYRQILGQKVEFLVSFYNNEISEKSEIFDDQFSVERPDGSNFTLKIRSTKLEDSAMYFCASMKYGQYNSPLHFGNGTRLTVT.

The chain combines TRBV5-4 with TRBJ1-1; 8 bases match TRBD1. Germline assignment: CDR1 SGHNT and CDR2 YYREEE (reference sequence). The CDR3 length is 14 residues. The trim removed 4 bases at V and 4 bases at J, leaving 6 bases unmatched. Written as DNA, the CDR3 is TGTGCCAGCAGCCCCCGGACAGGGATCACTGAAGCTTTCTTT. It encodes CASSPRTGITEAFF.

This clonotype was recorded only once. The CDR3 DNA follows: TGTGCCAGCAGTTCAAGACCTAATTCACCCCTCCACTTT. Amino acids: CASSSRPNSPLHF. The gene calls are TRBV6-5 and TRBJ1-6, with D hard to call. Deletions cut 4 bases from V and 6 bases from J, with 7 bases between. This CDR3 has 13 residues. Germline CDR1 reads MNHEY; CDR2 reads SVGAGI.

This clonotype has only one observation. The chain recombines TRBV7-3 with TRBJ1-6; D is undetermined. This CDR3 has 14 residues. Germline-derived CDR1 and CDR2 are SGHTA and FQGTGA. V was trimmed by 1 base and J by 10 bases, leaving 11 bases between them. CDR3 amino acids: CASSLNGISSPLHF. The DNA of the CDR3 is TGTGCCAGCAGCTTAAACGGGATCTCCTCACCCCTCCACTTT.

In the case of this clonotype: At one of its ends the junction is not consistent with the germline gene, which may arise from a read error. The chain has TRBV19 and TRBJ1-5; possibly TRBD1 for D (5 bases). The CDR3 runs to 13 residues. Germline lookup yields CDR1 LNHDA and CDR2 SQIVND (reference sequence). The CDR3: CASSGAETQPQRF. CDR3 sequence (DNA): TGTGCCAGTAGTGGGGCGGAGACTCAGCCCCAGCGTTTT. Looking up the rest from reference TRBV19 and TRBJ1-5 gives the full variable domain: DGGITQSPKYLFRKEGQNVTLSCEQNLNHDAMYWYRQDPGQGLRLIYYSQIVNDFQKGDIAEGYSVSREKKESFPLTVTSAQKNPTAFYLCASSGAETQPQRFGDGTRLSIL.

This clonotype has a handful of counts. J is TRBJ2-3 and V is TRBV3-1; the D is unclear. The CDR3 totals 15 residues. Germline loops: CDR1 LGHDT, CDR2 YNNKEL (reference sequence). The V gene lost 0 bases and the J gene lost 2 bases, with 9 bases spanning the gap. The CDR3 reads CASSQDLASTDTQYF. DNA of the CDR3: TGTGCCAGCAGCCAAGATTTGGCCTCCACAGATACGCAGTATTTT.

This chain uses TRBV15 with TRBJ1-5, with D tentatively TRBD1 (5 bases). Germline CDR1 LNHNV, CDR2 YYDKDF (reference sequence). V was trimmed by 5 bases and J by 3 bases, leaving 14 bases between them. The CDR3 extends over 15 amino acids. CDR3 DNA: TGTGCCACCAGCCTTGAGACAGCGCCCAATCAGCCCCAGCATTTT. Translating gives CATSLETAPNQPQHF.

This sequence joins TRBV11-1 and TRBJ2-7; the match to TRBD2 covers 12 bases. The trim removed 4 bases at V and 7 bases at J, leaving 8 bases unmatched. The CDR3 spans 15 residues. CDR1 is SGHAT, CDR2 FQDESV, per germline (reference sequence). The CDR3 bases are TGTGCCAGCAGCTCTAGCGGGGGGGCGAGCTATGAGCAGTACTTC. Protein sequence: CASSSSGGASYEQYF.

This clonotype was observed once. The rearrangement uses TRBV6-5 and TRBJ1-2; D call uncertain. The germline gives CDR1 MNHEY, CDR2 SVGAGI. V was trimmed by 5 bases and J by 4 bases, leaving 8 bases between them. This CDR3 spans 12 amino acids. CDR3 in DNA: TGTGCCAGCAGTAACCGGGTCTATGGCTACACCTTC. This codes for CASSNRVYGYTF.

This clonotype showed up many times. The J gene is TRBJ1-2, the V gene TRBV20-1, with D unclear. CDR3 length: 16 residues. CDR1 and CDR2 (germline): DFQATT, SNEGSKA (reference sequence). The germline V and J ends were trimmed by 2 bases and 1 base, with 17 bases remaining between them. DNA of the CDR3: TGCAGTGCTAGATCAGGCTCTTTGCTGCGTAACTATGGCTACACCTTC. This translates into CSARSGSLLRNYGYTF.

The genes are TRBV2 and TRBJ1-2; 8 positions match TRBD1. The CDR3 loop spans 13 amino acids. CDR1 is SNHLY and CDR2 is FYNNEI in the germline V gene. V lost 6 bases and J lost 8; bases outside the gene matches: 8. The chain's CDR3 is CASRDRATGGYTF. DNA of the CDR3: TGTGCCAGCAGGGACAGGGCGACGGGGGGCTACACCTTC.

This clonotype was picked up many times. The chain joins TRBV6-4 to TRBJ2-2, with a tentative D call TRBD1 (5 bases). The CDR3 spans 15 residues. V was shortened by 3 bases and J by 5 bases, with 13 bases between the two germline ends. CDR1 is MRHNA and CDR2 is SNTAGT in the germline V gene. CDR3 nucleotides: TGTGCCAGCAGTGAGGGTCAGGGCGGAACCGGGGAGCTGTTTTTT. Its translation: CASSEGQGGTGELFF.

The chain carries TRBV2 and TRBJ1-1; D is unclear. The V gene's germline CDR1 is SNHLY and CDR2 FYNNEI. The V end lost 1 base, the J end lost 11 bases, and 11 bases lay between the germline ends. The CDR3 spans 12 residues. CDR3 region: CASSEGAGEAFF. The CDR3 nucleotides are TGTGCCAGCAGTGAAGGGGCGGGTGAGGCTTTCTTT.